These 27 T cell receptor beta chains were sequenced from one sample in a study of T cell repertoires in cytomegalovirus infection. TCRdb reanalysed the reads using MiXCR and keeps one entry per CDR3 protein. There are 650,000 to 900,000 distinct CDR3 sequences in the sample; approximately 30% occur only once, and 12% lies in the top ten. These TCRs are of unknown antigen specificity. The sample in question was cultured CD8+ T cells from PBMCs, obtained from culture after CMV antigen stimulation. All receptors derive from a human donor in good health (CMV status not recorded). Some clones in this sample may be carry-over from other donors' samples.

The J gene is TRBJ1-5, the V gene TRBV2; TRBD1 matches 7 bases. V trimming: 3 bases; J trimming: 0 bases; junction bases outside the gene matches: 8. Per the germline V gene, CDR1 is SNHLY and CDR2 is FYNNEI. This CDR3 has 17 residues. The CDR3 sequence: CASSDPGTEYSNQPQHF. As DNA, the CDR3 is TGTGCCAGCAGTGATCCCGGGACAGAGTATAGCAATCAGCCCCAGCATTTT.

This clonotype is a singleton in its sample. An end of the junction differs from the germline gene, which may be a read error. The V and J genes are TRBV7-6 and TRBJ2-3; 7 bases fit TRBD1. The CDR3 is 18 amino acids. Germline loops: CDR1 SGHVS, CDR2 FNYEAQ. This chain's CDR3 is CVSSLNNLPGQSTDTQYF. CDR3 bases: TGTGTCAGCAGCCTAAATAACCTTCCGGGACAGAGCACAGATACGCAGTATTTT.

The V and J genes are TRBV6-1 and TRBJ2-7; D is ambiguous. Germline-derived CDR1 and CDR2 are MNHNS and SASEGT. The CDR3 totals 15 residues. V was pared by 2 bases and J by 0 bases, with 11 bases between. The CDR3 sequence is CASSEWAGDSYEQYF. DNA for the CDR3: TGTGCCAGCAGTGAATGGGCAGGCGACTCCTACGAGCAGTACTTC.

This chain joins TRBV6-1 and TRBJ1-2, with a possible D match to TRBD1 (5 bases). Germline lookup yields CDR1 MNHNS and CDR2 SASEGT. V lost 11 bases, J lost 5 bases, and 21 bases lay in between. The CDR3 is 14 amino acids. CDR3 coding DNA: TGTGCCGGAGGGCCGACGGGACGGACGTATGGCTACACCTTC. This encodes CAGGPTGRTYGYTF.

The chain couples TRBV4-3 to TRBJ2-1; D is unresolved. The CDR3 is 14 amino acids. V was cut by 0 bases and J by 5 bases, with 8 bases left in between. Germline CDR1 LGHNA, CDR2 YSLEER. As DNA, the CDR3 is TGCGCCAGCAGCCAAGATTGGCCCGACAATGAGCAGTTCTTC. Residues: CASSQDWPDNEQFF.

V gene TRBV29-1 combines with J gene TRBJ1-2; 7 bases line up with TRBD1. The ends lost 8 bases at V and 7 bases at J; junction bases unmatched: 7. Germline CDR1 is SQVTM and CDR2 is ANQGSEA. There are 11 residues in the CDR3. CDR3 coding DNA: TGCAGCTTGGAGGGGGCCGGTGGCTACACCTTC. This translates into CSLEGAGGYTF.

This clonotype was detected ten times or more. One end of the junction is discordant with germline, which a read error may explain. The chain recombines TRBV4-1 with TRBJ2-1; TRBD2 is a possible D gene (6 bases). The V gene's germline CDR1 is MGHRA and CDR2 YSYEKL. CDR3 size: 14 residues. As DNA, the CDR3 is TGTGCCAGCAGTCCTAGCGACTCCTACAATGAGCAGTTCTTC. This sequence encodes CASSPSDSYNEQFF.

The chain combines TRBV6-2 or TRBV6-3 with TRBJ2-7, with a weak D call TRBD1 (6 bases). The CDR3 is made up of 14 amino acids. Per germline, CDR1 MNHEY and CDR2 SVGEGT. V lost 5 bases to trimming and J lost 4 bases, with 15 bases between them. The CDR3 DNA sequence: TGTGCCAGCAGTAGTCTAACACAGGGTTACGAGCAGTACGTC. Residues: CASSSLTQGYEQYV.

This clonotype was seen more than once but under ten times. V is TRBV27 and J is TRBJ2-2, with TRBD2 identical over 10 bases. Trimming at V came to 3 bases and at J to 0 bases, leaving 7 bases not matched to a gene. From germline, CDR1 is MNHEY and CDR2 SMNVEV (reference sequence). This CDR3 has 18 amino acids. In DNA, the CDR3 is TGTGCCAGCAGTTTGCCGGCTAGCGGGGGAACGAACACCGGGGAGCTGTTTTTT. Protein: CASSLPASGGTNTGELFF.

This clonotype has at least ten counts. V usage is TRBV7-8 and J usage is TRBJ1-2, with D maybe TRBD1 (6 bases). CDR3 size: 12 residues. Germline V gives CDR1 SGHVS, CDR2 FQNEAQ. Trimming removed 7 bases from V and 1 base from J, with 7 bases in between. The CDR3 DNA sequence: TGTGCCAGCACGGACAGTAACTATGGCTACACCTTC. Amino acids: CASTDSNYGYTF.

This chain uses TRBV7-8 with TRBJ1-5; no reliable D call. With 2 bases removed from V and 0 bases from J, the gap between germline ends came to 8 bases. Per germline, CDR1 SGHVS and CDR2 FQNEAQ. The length of the CDR3 is 15 residues. CDR3 sequence: CASSLLPDSNQPQHF. CDR3 nucleotide sequence: TGTGCCAGCAGCTTACTTCCCGATAGCAATCAGCCCCAGCATTTT.

This clonotype appeared many times. This chain joins TRBV7-8 and TRBJ1-1; D gene unclear. Germline loops: CDR1 SGHVS, CDR2 FQNEAQ. With 4 bases removed from V and 0 bases from J, the gap between germline ends came to 9 bases. The CDR3 has 14 amino acids. The CDR3, as DNA: TGTGCCAGCAGCTCCACAGCCATGAACACTGAAGCTTTCTTT. This gives the protein CASSSTAMNTEAFF.

This chain uses TRBV4-3 with TRBJ2-1; D ambiguous. This CDR3 region has 13 residues. Germline V CDR1 and CDR2: LGHNA, YSLEER. V lost 0 bases and J 8 bases, leaving 8 bases between the germline ends. The CDR3 loop reads CASSQDGYHEQFF. CDR3 nucleotide sequence: TGCGCCAGCAGCCAAGATGGGTACCATGAGCAGTTCTTC.

In its sample, this clonotype was seen a few times. The chain recombines TRBV11-2 with TRBJ2-1; D uncertain. Trimming stripped 3 bases from V and 1 base from J, with 13 bases between. This CDR3 has 16 amino acids. Germline V lookup: CDR1 SGHAT, CDR2 FQNNGV. Here the CDR3 reads CASSLRLSGSYNEQFF. The DNA for the CDR3 is TGTGCCAGCAGCTTGCGCCTGTCAGGTTCCTACAATGAGCAGTTCTTC.

The chain couples TRBV6-2 or TRBV6-3 to TRBJ2-7, with TRBD1 identical over 7 bases. Per germline, CDR1 MNHEY and CDR2 SVGEGT. Trimming cost V 2 bases and J 5 bases; bases outside gene matches: 12. The CDR3 runs to 16 residues. The CDR3: CASSYHEVTGNHEQYV. CDR3 in DNA: TGTGCCAGCAGTTACCATGAGGTGACAGGGAACCACGAGCAGTACGTC.

This chain links TRBV7-9 with TRBJ2-6; TRBD1 matches 8 bases. V was clipped by 3 bases and J by 0 bases; unmatched bases: 7. Germline V gene sequence: CDR1 SEHNR, CDR2 FQNEAQ (reference sequence). CDR3 size: 18 residues. The CDR3 loop is CASSFPDRANSGANVLTF. CDR3 nucleotides: TGTGCCAGCAGCTTTCCGGACAGGGCAAACTCTGGGGCCAACGTCCTGACTTTC.

The chain has TRBV4-1 and TRBJ1-5; D is undetermined. Looked up from germline, CDR1 is MGHRA and CDR2 is YSYEKL. The V gene lost 1 base and the J gene lost 0 bases, with 7 bases spanning the gap. The CDR3 totals 15 residues. The CDR3 DNA reads as TGCGCCAGCAGCCAAGGGAGGTTTAGCAATCAGCCCCAGCATTTT. It is translated as CASSQGRFSNQPQHF.

This clonotype was counted between two and nine times. The V call is TRBV2, the J call TRBJ1-5; 7 nucleotides align to TRBD1. V shed 7 bases, J shed 5 bases, and the junction held 8 bases outside the gene matches. This CDR3 region has 14 residues. The germline V gene has CDR1 SNHLY and CDR2 FYNNEI. The CDR3 is CASTPEGAYQPQHF. CDR3 bases: TGTGCCAGCACCCCGGAGGGGGCCTATCAGCCCCAGCATTTT.

This clonotype was counted a few times. This chain joins TRBV10-3 and TRBJ2-7; 9 positions match TRBD2. CDR1 ENHRY and CDR2 SYGVKD come from the germline V gene. V shed 3 bases, J shed 2 bases, and the junction held 5 bases outside the gene matches. The CDR3 is 15 residues long. CDR3: CAISESGGPAYEQYV. The CDR3 DNA sequence: TGTGCCATCAGTGAAAGCGGGGGGCCGGCCTACGAGCAGTACGTC.

V and J are TRBV19 and TRBJ2-4; D not resolved. This CDR3 has 11 amino acids. Germline CDR1 LNHDA, CDR2 SQIVND (reference sequence). V was shortened by 4 bases and J by 5 bases, with 3 bases between the two germline ends. CDR3 DNA sequence: TGTGCCAGTAGTACAGAAAACATTCAGTACTTC. This translates into CASSTENIQYF. Filled out from reference TRBV19 and TRBJ2-4, the complete variable domain reads DGGITQSPKYLFRKEGQNVTLSCEQNLNHDAMYWYRQDPGQGLRLIYYSQIVNDFQKGDIAEGYSVSREKKESFPLTVTSAQKNPTAFYLCASSTENIQYFGAGTRLSVL.

The chain recombines TRBV12-3 or TRBV12-4 with TRBJ2-1, with a tentative D call TRBD2 (6 bases). The CDR3 is made up of 17 amino acids. Deletions cut 1 base from V and 2 bases from J, with 15 bases between. The CDR3, as DNA: TGTGCCAGCAGTTTAGGAGTGGAGGGTTCCCCCTACAATGAGCAGTTCTTC. Amino acids: CASSLGVEGSPYNEQFF.

The V and J genes are TRBV28 and TRBJ2-3; 7 nucleotides align to TRBD1. Germline V gives CDR1 MDHEN, CDR2 SYDVKM. The J segment lost 2 bases and the V segment lost 6 bases, leaving 5 bases of the junction unmatched. The CDR3 length is 14 residues. The CDR3 sequence is CASSHDRVTDTQYF. The CDR3 DNA reads TGTGCCAGCAGCCATGACAGGGTCACAGATACGCAGTATTTT.

This clonotype appeared a few times. The rearrangement joins TRBV7-8 to TRBJ1-1; TRBD1 agrees at 7 bases. The CDR3 consists of 16 residues. V dropped 2 bases and J dropped 1; count of bases not matched to a gene: 7. Germline V lookup: CDR1 SGHVS, CDR2 FQNEAQ. CDR3 bases: TGTGCCAGCAGCTTAACCTCGGGACAGAGGAACACTGAAGCTTTCTTT. Translation gives CASSLTSGQRNTEAFF.

J is TRBJ2-5 and V is TRBV6-6; TRBD1 is a possible D gene (5 bases). This CDR3 comprises 15 residues. Trimming stripped 5 bases from V and 3 bases from J, with 16 bases between. Germline CDR1 is MNHNY and CDR2 is SVGAGI (reference sequence). CDR3 loop: CASSPGITGKETQYF. CDR3 bases: TGTGCCAGCAGTCCTGGTATAACAGGCAAAGAGACCCAGTACTTC.

The chain has TRBV18 and TRBJ2-7; D is ambiguous. The CDR3 has 13 residues. Germline CDR1 KGHSH, CDR2 LQKENI. V was trimmed by 2 bases and J by 3 bases, leaving 8 bases between them. Here the CDR3 DNA reads TGTGCCAGCTCACCAGGTGCCTACTACGAGCAGTACTTC. Translating gives CASSPGAYYEQYF.

This clonotype has only a few counts. The J gene is TRBJ1-2, the V gene TRBV2; D gene unclear. Trimming left V 2 bases short and J 3 bases short, with 16 bases between. Germline V lookup: CDR1 SNHLY, CDR2 FYNNEI. CDR3 size: 16 residues. CDR3 DNA: TGTGCCAGCAGTGAAATTCGGGTGGGGAGCGACTATGGCTACACCTTC. Protein product: CASSEIRVGSDYGYTF.

The chain recombines TRBV7-7 with TRBJ2-1; 15 bases align to TRBD2. V was pared by 5 bases and J by 8 bases, with 7 bases of the junction left unmatched. CDR1 is SSHAT, CDR2 FNYEAQ, per germline (reference sequence). The CDR3 loop spans 16 amino acids. The CDR3 loop is CASSPGLAGGHYEQFF. In DNA form, the CDR3 reads TGTGCCAGCAGCCCGGGACTAGCGGGGGGCCATTATGAGCAGTTCTTC.